Listed below are T cell receptor beta chains from one sample, sequenced in a study of cytotoxic CD8 clonotypes in ibrutinib-treated CLL. The assay was immunoSEQ multiplex PCR, and TCRdb's table has in-frame clones only and misses some. The table has nearly 300,000 clones, 65% to 85% seen once. The input for sequencing was PBMCs, taken at disease progression, from a patient treated with ibrutinib. Receptor source: a human donor with chronic lymphocytic leukemia. CDR3s leave out the opening cysteine and the closing phenylalanine or tryptophan. The size entry is marked missing in some rows and otherwise reads once, few, many or a size class.

CDR3 protein: ASSFRTGTRTNYGYT; clone size: -; J gene: TRBJ1-2; V gene: TRBV5-6
CDR3 protein: ASSYGGPFTEQY; clone size: -; J gene: TRBJ2-7; V gene: TRBV6-5
CDR3 protein: ATSRSLGLGEFAF; clone size: -; J gene: TRBJ1-1; V gene: TRBV15
CDR3 protein: ASSLLADNEQF; clone size: -; J gene: TRBJ2-1; V gene: TRBV11-2
CDR3 protein: ASSERVNEKLF; clone size: -; J gene: TRBJ1-4; V gene: TRBV10-3
CDR3 protein: SARYVNEQY; clone size: -; J gene: TRBJ2-7; V gene: TRBV20-1
CDR3 protein: SVVTANEQF; clone size: -; J gene: TRBJ2-1; V gene: TRBV29-1
CDR3 protein: ASSLGPTGGVNYGYT; clone size: -; J gene: TRBJ1-2; V gene: TRBV27
CDR3 protein: ASSTQGGDYEQY; clone size: -; J gene: TRBJ2-7; V gene: TRBV19
CDR3 protein: ASSRTGGDEQF; clone size: -; J gene: TRBJ2-1; V gene: TRBV28
CDR3 protein: ASSVAGQGGTEAF; clone size: -; J gene: TRBJ1-1; V gene: TRBV9
CDR3 protein: ASRPGMWEEDTEAF; clone size: -; J gene: TRBJ1-1; V gene: TRBV25-1
CDR3 protein: ASNPGSGRRAGELF; clone size: -; J gene: TRBJ2-2; V gene: TRBV19
CDR3 protein: ASSPGPNSPLH; clone size: -; J gene: TRBJ1-6; V gene: TRBV18
CDR3 protein: ASSFHRSGGEQY; clone size: -; J gene: TRBJ2-7; V gene: TRBV28
CDR3 protein: ASSPGRGGTLYGTQY; clone size: -; J gene: TRBJ2-5; V gene: TRBV7-3
CDR3 protein: ASIKVLEHTYQETQY; clone size: -; J gene: TRBJ2-5; V gene: TRBV10-1
CDR3 protein: ASSIKPGSSEQY; clone size: -; J gene: TRBJ2-7; V gene: TRBV19
CDR3 protein: ASSAGTGIYGYT; clone size: -; J gene: TRBJ1-2; V gene: TRBV6-5
CDR3 protein: ASSEATSEQY; clone size: once; J gene: TRBJ2-7; V gene: TRBV2
CDR3 protein: ASSASYEQY; clone size: -; J gene: TRBJ2-7; V gene: TRBV7-2
CDR3 protein: ASSLTGYYGYT; clone size: once; J gene: TRBJ1-2; V gene: TRBV11-2
CDR3 protein: ASSDGLSYEQY; clone size: -; J gene: TRBJ2-7; V gene: TRBV28
CDR3 protein: ASSSDSTYGYT; clone size: few; J gene: TRBJ1-2; V gene: TRBV7-9
CDR3 protein: ASSFSPPSKLQGGKLF; clone size: -; J gene: TRBJ1-4; V gene: TRBV23-1
CDR3 protein: ASSPYWGDTQY; clone size: -; J gene: TRBJ2-3; V gene: TRBV9
CDR3 protein: ASSEAGTGELF; clone size: -; J gene: TRBJ2-2; V gene: TRBV9
CDR3 protein: ASSLDWSLADSYNEQF; clone size: few; J gene: TRBJ2-1; V gene: TRBV11-2
CDR3 protein: ASSLGRGSYTQY; clone size: -; J gene: TRBJ2-3; V gene: TRBV14
CDR3 protein: ASSPRVSIAKNIQY; clone size: -; J gene: TRBJ2-4; V gene: TRBV4-1
CDR3 protein: ASSLPGPNYEQY; clone size: -; J gene: TRBJ2-7; V gene: TRBV4-1
CDR3 protein: ASSPRRTTDTQY; clone size: few; J gene: TRBJ2-3; V gene: TRBV7-9
CDR3 protein: ASSIQFQREGLSN; clone size: -; J gene: TRBJ2-7; V gene: TRBV19
CDR3 protein: ASSNCDMGNTGELF; clone size: -; J gene: TRBJ2-2; V gene: TRBV21-1
CDR3 protein: ASRDPTYGYT; clone size: few; J gene: TRBJ1-2; V gene: TRBV6-1
CDR3 protein: ASSSGRAYEQY; clone size: -; J gene: TRBJ2-7; V gene: TRBV19
CDR3 protein: ASSGSLAGRYEQY; clone size: -; J gene: TRBJ2-7; V gene: TRBV6-5
CDR3 protein: AISHGQGAPYEQY; clone size: -; J gene: TRBJ2-7; V gene: TRBV10-3
CDR3 protein: ASSLAGFNYGYT; clone size: -; J gene: TRBJ1-2; V gene: TRBV13
CDR3 protein: ASNPHRGSDTQY; clone size: -; J gene: TRBJ2-3; V gene: TRBV2
CDR3 protein: ASSLLGTDSYNEQF; clone size: -; J gene: TRBJ2-1; V gene: TRBV27
CDR3 protein: SVEGQWEQF; clone size: -; J gene: TRBJ2-1; V gene: TRBV29-1
CDR3 protein: ASSLERDGPYEQY; clone size: -; J gene: TRBJ2-7; V gene: TRBV7-8
CDR3 protein: ASSDPWAGGPNEQF; clone size: -; J gene: TRBJ2-1; V gene: TRBV9
CDR3 protein: ASSLAVFGGYT; clone size: -; J gene: TRBJ1-2; V gene: TRBV7-2
CDR3 protein: ASSFSSHEQF; clone size: -; J gene: TRBJ2-1; V gene: TRBV5-1
CDR3 protein: ASSQALTGRPV; clone size: -; J gene: TRBJ2-1; V gene: TRBV14
CDR3 protein: ASSPGTGSETQY; clone size: few; J gene: TRBJ2-5; V gene: TRBV7-6
CDR3 protein: ASSLERKPYSYT; clone size: -; J gene: TRBJ1-2; V gene: TRBV5-1
CDR3 protein: ASKRTGGNTEAF; clone size: -; J gene: TRBJ1-1; V gene: TRBV6-6
CDR3 protein: SALLGGYEQY; clone size: -; J gene: TRBJ2-7; V gene: TRBV29-1
CDR3 protein: ASSGRGTGELF; clone size: -; J gene: TRBJ2-2; V gene: TRBV7-9
CDR3 protein: ASSFPRNGYSNQPQH; clone size: once; J gene: TRBJ1-5; V gene: TRBV28
CDR3 protein: ASSPLGTFSYEQY; clone size: -; J gene: TRBJ2-7; V gene: TRBV9
CDR3 protein: ASRGGDGYT; clone size: -; J gene: TRBJ1-2; V gene: TRBV9
CDR3 protein: ASSPGSPTMEQY; clone size: -; J gene: TRBJ2-7; V gene: TRBV5-1
CDR3 protein: ASSYGQLTDTQY; clone size: -; J gene: TRBJ2-3; V gene: TRBV6-5